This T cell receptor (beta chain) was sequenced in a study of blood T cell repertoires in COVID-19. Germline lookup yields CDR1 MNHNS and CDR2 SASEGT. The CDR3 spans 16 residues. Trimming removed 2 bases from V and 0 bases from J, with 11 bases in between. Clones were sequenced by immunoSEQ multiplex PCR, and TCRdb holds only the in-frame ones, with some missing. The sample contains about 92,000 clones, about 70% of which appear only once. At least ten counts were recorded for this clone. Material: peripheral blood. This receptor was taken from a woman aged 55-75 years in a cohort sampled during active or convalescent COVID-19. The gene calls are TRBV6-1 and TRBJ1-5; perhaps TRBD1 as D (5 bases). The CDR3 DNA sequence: TGTGCCAGCAGTGAATGGGGGGTGGGTAGCAATCAGCCCCAGCATTTT. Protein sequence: CASSEWGVGSNQPQHF.